A selection of T cell receptor beta chains follows, all from one sample in a study of blood T cell repertoires in COVID-19. TCRdb keeps only in-frame clones here, not all; method: immunoSEQ multiplex PCR. The sample contains 15,000 to 20,000 clones, roughly 78% of which appear only once. The sequenced material came from peripheral blood. These receptors originate from a man aged 60-69 years with active or convalescent COVID-19. Both conserved end residues are part of each CDR3. The D gene is left open where the match is weak. Not every row has a clone size; where given, it reads once, few, many or a size class.

d_call j_call clone_size v_call cdr3_aa cdr3_nt
. TRBJ1-2 . TRBV7-9 CASSLALGRQVYGYTF TGTGCCAGCAGCTTAGCACTGGGTAGACAAGTATATGGCTACACCTTC
TRBD2 TRBJ2-1 . TRBV19 CASSIPGLAGAPDNEQFF TGTGCCAGTAGTATCCCCGGACTAGCGGGAGCCCCCGACAATGAGCAGTTCTTC
TRBD2 TRBJ2-2 . TRBV11-2 CASSSTSSGGNTGELFF TGTGCCAGCAGCTCGACCTCTAGCGGGGGGAACACCGGGGAGCTGTTTTTT
TRBD1 TRBJ2-7 . TRBV2 CASSDIEGASYEQYF TGTGCCAGCAGTGATATCGAGGGGGCCTCTTACGAGCAGTACTTC
TRBD2 TRBJ2-3 . TRBV7-8 CASSWLAGEESTDTQYF TGTGCCAGCAGCTGGTTAGCGGGAGAAGAGAGCACAGATACGCAGTATTTT
. TRBJ1-3 . TRBV5-1 CASSSSPQGSGNTIYF TGCGCCAGCAGCTCAAGCCCACAGGGCTCTGGAAACACCATATATTTT
. TRBJ1-2 few TRBV11-2 CASSSRRGSLGYTF TGTGCCAGCAGCTCCCGAAGGGGGTCGCTCGGCTACACCTTC
. TRBJ1-1 . TRBV30 CAWWRSTEAFF TGTGCCTGGTGGAGATCCACTGAAGCTTTCTTT
TRBD1 TRBJ2-7 . TRBV18 CASSPQGQGDEQYF TGTGCCAGCTCACCACAGGGACAGGGGGACGAGCAGTACTTC
TRBD2 TRBJ2-1 . TRBV7-9 CASSPPGRGPYNEQFF TGTGCCAGCAGCCCACCCGGGAGGGGTCCCTACAATGAGCAGTTCTTC
TRBD2 TRBJ2-7 . TRBV19 CASSPSGRAGEQYF TGTGCCAGTAGTCCTAGCGGGAGGGCGGGGGAGCAGTACTTC